This passage covers 8 T cell receptor beta chains from one sample sequenced in a study of blood T cell repertoires in COVID-19. Data came from immunoSEQ multiplex PCR; TCRdb stores just in-frame clones and leaves some out. The sample contains approximately 300,000 clones, more than 70% of which appear only once. The sequenced material came from peripheral blood. The source of these receptors is a man aged 18-30 years who had recovered from COVID-19.

The chain is built from TRBV4-1 and TRBJ1-1; maybe TRBD1 (6 bases). CDR1 and CDR2 from the germline V gene are MGHRA and YSYEKL. The CDR3 covers 16 residues. The V and J ends lost 2 bases and 3 bases respectively, with 16 bases between them. CDR3 sequence reads: CASSQPGTPGDTEAFF. Here the CDR3 DNA reads TGCGCCAGCAGCCAACCTGGGACACCCGGTGACACTGAAGCTTTCTTT.

The rearrangement uses TRBV27 and TRBJ1-6; 7 bases align to TRBD1. Unmatched junction bases numbered 12, after V lost 5 bases and J lost 8 bases. The CDR3 runs to 16 residues. The germline V gene encodes CDR1 MNHEY and CDR2 SMNVEV (reference sequence). In DNA, the CDR3 is TGTGCCAGCAGTGGCTTGAACAGGGGTTTGGATTCACCCCTCCACTTT. Protein: CASSGLNRGLDSPLHF.

This clone appeared a single time. The chain combines TRBV2 with TRBJ2-3, with TRBD2 identical over 10 bases. The V and J ends lost 5 bases and 1 base, in that order; junction bases with no gene match: 3. Germline CDR1 reads SNHLY; CDR2 reads FYNNEI. The CDR3 sequence is 15 residues long. The CDR3 here is CASSPLAGGTDTQYF. In DNA, the CDR3 is TGTGCCAGCAGTCCTCTAGCGGGGGGCACAGATACGCAGTATTTT.

This clone has a single count. This chain connects TRBV10-2 to TRBJ1-5; perhaps TRBD1 as D (6 bases). V lost 10 bases, J lost 3 bases, and 13 bases lay in between. This CDR3 is 13 amino acids long. Germline V lookup: CDR1 WSHSY, CDR2 SAAADI. The CDR3, as DNA: TGCGCCACCCAGGGGTCCCTCAATCAGCCCCAGCATTTT. This encodes CATQGSLNQPQHF.

The chain couples TRBV5-1 to TRBJ2-7; 8 bases are a match to TRBD1. The CDR3 has 13 residues. The trim removed 4 bases at V and 5 bases at J, leaving 5 bases unmatched. Germline values: CDR1 SGHRS, CDR2 YFSETQ. CDR3: CASSPTDRDEQYF. CDR3 bases: TGCGCCAGCAGCCCGACGGACAGGGACGAGCAGTACTTC.

The chain links TRBV18 to TRBJ2-3, with TRBD2 identical over 11 bases. CDR1 KGHSH and CDR2 LQKENI come from the germline V gene. Germline trimming cut 3 bases from V and 6 bases from J; bases unmatched to any gene: 8. The CDR3 sequence is 16 residues long. Written as DNA, the CDR3 is TGTGCCAGCTCACCGCCTCTAGCGGGAGGTTCGGATACGCAGTATTTT. Amino acids: CASSPPLAGGSDTQYF.

The gene calls are TRBV6-2 or TRBV6-3 and TRBJ2-7, with 8 bases that match TRBD1. J gave up 6 bases and V 6 bases, and 10 bases lay outside the gene matches. The CDR3 length is 14 residues. Germline values: CDR1 MNHEY, CDR2 SVGEGT. The DNA of the CDR3 is TGTGCCAGCAGCCCAGGGGGCGCATTAGGCGAGCAGTACTTC. It translates to CASSPGGALGEQYF.

In its sample, this clone was seen once. V gene TRBV4-1 combines with J gene TRBJ1-2; 8 positions match TRBD1. With 0 bases clipped from V and 7 bases from J, the junction kept 7 bases outside the gene matches. This CDR3 is 15 amino acids long. In germline, CDR1 is MGHRA, CDR2 YSYEKL. Here the CDR3 DNA reads TGCGCCAGCAGCCAAGATCCCTCAGGGGGCAGTGGCTACACCTTC. As protein: CASSQDPSGGSGYTF.